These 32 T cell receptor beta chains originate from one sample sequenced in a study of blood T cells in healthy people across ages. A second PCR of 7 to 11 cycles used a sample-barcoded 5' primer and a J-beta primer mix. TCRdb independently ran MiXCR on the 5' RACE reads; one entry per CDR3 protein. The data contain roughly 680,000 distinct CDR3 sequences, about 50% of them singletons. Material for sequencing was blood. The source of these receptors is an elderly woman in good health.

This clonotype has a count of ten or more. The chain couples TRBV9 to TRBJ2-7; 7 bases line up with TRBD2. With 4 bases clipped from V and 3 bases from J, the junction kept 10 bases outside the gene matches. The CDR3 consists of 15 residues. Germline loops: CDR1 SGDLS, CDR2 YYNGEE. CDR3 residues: CASSPVGRVGYEQYF. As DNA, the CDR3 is TGTGCCAGCAGCCCCGTGGGGAGGGTAGGCTACGAGCAGTACTTC.

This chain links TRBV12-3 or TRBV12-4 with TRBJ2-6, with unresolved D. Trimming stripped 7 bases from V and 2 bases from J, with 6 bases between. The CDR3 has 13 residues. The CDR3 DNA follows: TGTGCCAGCACTGCAGCTGGGGCCAACGTCCTGACTTTC. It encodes CASTAAGANVLTF.

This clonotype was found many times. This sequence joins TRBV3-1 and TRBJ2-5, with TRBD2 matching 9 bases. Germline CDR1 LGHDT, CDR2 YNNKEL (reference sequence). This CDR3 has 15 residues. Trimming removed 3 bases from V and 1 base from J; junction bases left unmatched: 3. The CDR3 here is CASSQLAGIQETQYF. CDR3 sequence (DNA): TGTGCCAGCAGCCAGCTAGCGGGGATCCAAGAGACCCAGTACTTC.

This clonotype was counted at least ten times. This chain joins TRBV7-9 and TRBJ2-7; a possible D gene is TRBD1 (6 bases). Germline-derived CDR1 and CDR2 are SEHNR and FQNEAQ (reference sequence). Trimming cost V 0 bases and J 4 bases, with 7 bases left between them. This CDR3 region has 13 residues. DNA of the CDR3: TGTGCCAGCAGCTTAGCACAGGGATACGAGCAGTACTTC. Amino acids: CASSLAQGYEQYF.

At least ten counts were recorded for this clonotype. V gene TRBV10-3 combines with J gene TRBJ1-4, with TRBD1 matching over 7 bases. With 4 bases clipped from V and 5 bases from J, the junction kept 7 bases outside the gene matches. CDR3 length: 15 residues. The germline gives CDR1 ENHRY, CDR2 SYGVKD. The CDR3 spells CAISGGDRSNEKLFF. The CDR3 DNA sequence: TGTGCCATCAGTGGCGGGGACAGATCAAATGAAAAACTGTTTTTT.

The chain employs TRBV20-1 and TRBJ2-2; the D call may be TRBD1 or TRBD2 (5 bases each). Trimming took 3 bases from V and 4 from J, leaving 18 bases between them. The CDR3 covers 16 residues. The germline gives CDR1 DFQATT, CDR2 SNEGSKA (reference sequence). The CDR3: CSASRGTVKGTGELFF. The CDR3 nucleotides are TGCAGTGCTAGCAGAGGGACGGTTAAGGGCACCGGGGAGCTGTTTTTT.

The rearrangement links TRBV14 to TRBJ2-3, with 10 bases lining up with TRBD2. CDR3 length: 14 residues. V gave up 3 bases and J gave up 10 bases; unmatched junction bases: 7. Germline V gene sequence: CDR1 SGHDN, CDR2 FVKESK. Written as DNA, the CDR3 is TGTGCCAGCAGCCAGCTCCTAGCGGGGGTCGCGCAGTATTTT. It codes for CASSQLLAGVAQYF.

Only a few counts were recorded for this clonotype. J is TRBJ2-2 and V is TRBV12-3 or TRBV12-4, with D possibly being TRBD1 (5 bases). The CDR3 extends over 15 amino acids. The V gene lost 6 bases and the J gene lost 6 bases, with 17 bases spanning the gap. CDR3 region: CASSLLGQLSGELFF. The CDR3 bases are TGTGCCAGCAGCCTTTTGGGGCAATTATCCGGGGAGCTGTTTTTT.

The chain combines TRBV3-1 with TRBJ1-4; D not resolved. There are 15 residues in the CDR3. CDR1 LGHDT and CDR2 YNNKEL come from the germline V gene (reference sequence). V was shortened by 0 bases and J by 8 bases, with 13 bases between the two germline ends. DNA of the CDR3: TGTGCCAGCAGCCAAGAGCGCAGGCTGGGAGAAAAACTGTTTTTT. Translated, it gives CASSQERRLGEKLFF.

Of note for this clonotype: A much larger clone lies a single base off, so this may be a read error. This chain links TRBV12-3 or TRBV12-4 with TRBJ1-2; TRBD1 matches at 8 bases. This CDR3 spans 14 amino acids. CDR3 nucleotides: TGTGCCAGCAGTTTCCGGGACAGGCTATATGACTACACCTTC. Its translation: CASSFRDRLYDYTF.

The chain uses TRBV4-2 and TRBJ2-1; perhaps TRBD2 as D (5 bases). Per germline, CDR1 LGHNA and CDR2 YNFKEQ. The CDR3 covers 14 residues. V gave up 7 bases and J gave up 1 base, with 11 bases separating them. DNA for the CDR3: TGTGCCAGCACCCTCGGGATGTCCTACAATGAGCAGTTCTTC. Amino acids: CASTLGMSYNEQFF.

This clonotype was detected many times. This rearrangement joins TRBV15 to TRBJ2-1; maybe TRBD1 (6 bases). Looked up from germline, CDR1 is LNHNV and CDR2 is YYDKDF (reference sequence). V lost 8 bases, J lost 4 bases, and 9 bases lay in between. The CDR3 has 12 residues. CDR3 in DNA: TGTGCCACCTCCAGGGGATACAATGAGCAGTTCTTC. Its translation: CATSRGYNEQFF.

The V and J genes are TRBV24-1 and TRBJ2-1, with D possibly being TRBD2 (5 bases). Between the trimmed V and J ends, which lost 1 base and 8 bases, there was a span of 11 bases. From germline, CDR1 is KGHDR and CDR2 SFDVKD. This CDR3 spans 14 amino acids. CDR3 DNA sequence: TGTGCCACCAGTGATTTACGGGGTGGCCATGAGCAGTTCTTC. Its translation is CATSDLRGGHEQFF.

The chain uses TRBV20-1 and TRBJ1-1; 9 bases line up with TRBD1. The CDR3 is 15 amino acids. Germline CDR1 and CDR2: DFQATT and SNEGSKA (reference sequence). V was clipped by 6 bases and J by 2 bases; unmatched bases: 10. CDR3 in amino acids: CSACKADRGNTEAFF. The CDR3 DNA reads TGCAGTGCCTGCAAAGCGGACAGGGGTAACACTGAAGCTTTCTTT.

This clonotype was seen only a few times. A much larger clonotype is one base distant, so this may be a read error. CDR3 DNA sequence: TGTGCCATCAAGAAGGAGCGGGGGGAAGTGTATGAGCAGTACTTC. Its protein is CAIKKERGEVYEQYF. This chain links TRBV10-3 with TRBJ2-7, with 9 bases fitting TRBD2. The CDR3 consists of 15 residues. Trimming removed 7 bases from V and 7 bases from J; junction bases left unmatched: 14. CDR1 and CDR2 from the germline V gene are ENHRY and SYGVKD.

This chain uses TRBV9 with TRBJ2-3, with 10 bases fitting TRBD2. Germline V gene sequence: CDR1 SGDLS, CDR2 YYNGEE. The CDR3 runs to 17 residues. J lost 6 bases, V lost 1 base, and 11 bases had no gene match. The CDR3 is CASSVNLAGALGDTQYF. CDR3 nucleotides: TGTGCCAGCAGCGTAAATCTAGCGGGGGCTCTCGGGGATACGCAGTATTTT.

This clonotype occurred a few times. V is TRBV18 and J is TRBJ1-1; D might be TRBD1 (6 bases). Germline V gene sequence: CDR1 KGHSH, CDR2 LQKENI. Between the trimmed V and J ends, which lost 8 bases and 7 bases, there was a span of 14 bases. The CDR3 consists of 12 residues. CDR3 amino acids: CASPGAGGEAFF. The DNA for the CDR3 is TGTGCCAGCCCAGGGGCTGGGGGTGAAGCTTTCTTT.

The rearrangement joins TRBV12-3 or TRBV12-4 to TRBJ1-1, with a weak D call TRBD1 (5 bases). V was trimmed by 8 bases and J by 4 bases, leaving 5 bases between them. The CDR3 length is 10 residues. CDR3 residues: CASGATEAFF. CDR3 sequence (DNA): TGTGCCAGCGGGGCCACTGAAGCTTTCTTT.

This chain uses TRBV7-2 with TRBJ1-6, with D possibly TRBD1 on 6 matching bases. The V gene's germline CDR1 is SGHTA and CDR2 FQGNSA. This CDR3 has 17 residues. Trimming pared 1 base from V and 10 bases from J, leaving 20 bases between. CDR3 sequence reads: CASSLGNTGRVGSPLHF. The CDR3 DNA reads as TGTGCCAGCAGCTTAGGAAATACAGGGCGGGTGGGGTCACCCCTCCACTTT.

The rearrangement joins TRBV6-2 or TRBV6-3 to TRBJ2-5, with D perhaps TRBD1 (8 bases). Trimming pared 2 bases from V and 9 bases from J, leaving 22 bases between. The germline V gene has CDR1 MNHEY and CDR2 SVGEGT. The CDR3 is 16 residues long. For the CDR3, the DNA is TGTGCCAGCAGTTACGGACCGGACAGGGCTCGGGGGGCCCAGTACTTC. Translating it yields CASSYGPDRARGAQYF.

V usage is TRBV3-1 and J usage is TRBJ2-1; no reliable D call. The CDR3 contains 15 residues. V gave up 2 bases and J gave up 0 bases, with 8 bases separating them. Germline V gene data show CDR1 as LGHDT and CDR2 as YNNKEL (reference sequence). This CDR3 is CASSQQQNSYNEQFF. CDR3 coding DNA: TGTGCCAGCAGCCAACAACAAAACTCCTACAATGAGCAGTTCTTC.

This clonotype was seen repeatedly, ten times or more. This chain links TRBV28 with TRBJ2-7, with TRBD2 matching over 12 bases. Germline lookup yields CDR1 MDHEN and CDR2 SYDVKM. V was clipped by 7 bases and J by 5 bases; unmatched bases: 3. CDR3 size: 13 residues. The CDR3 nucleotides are TGTGCCAGCAACGGACTAGCGGGGCACGAGCAGTACTTC. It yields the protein CASNGLAGHEQYF.

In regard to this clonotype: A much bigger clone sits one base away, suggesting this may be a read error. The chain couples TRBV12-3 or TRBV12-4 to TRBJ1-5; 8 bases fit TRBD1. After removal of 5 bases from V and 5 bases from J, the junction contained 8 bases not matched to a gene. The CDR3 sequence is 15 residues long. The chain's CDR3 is CASSRDRGPHQPQHF. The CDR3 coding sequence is TGTGCCAGCAGTCGTGACAGGGGCCCCCATCAGCCCCAGCATTTT.

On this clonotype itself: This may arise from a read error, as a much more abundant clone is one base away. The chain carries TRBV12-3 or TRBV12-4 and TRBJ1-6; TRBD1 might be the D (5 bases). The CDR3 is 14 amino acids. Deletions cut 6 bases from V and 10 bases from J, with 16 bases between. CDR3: CASRILRDSSPLHF. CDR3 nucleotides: TGTGCCAGCAGGATCCTAAGGGACTCGTCACCCCTCCACTTT.

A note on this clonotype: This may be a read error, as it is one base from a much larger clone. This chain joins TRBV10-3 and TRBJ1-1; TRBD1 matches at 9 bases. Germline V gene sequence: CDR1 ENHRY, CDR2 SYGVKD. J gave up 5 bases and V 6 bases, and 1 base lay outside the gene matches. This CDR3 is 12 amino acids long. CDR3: CAIRTGGTEAFF. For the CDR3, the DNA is TGTGCCATCAGGACAGGGGGAACTGAAGCTTTCTTT.

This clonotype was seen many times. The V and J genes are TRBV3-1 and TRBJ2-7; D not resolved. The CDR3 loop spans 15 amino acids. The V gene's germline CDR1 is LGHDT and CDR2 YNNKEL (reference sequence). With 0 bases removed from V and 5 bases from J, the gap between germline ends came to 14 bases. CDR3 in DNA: TGTGCCAGCAGCCAAGACCACACCCAAGGAGACGAGCAGTACTTC. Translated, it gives CASSQDHTQGDEQYF.

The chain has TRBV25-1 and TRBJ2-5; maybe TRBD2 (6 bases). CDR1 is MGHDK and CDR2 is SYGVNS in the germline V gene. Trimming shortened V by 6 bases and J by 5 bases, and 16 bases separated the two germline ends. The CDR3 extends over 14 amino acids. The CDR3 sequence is CASREGWVKETQYF. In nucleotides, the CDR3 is TGTGCCAGCAGGGAGGGGTGGGTCAAGGAGACCCAGTACTTC.

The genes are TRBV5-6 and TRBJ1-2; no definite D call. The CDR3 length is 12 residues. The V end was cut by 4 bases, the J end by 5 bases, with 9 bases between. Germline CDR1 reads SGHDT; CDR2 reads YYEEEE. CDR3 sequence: CASSMRSYGYTF. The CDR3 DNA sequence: TGTGCCAGCAGCATGCGCAGTTATGGCTACACCTTC.

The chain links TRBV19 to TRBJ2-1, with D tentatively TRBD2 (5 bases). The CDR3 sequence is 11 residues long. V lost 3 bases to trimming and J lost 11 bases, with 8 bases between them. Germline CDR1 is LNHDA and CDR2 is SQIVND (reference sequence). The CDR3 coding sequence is TGTGCCAGTAGTATGCGAGGGCAGCAGTTCTTC. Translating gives CASSMRGQQFF.

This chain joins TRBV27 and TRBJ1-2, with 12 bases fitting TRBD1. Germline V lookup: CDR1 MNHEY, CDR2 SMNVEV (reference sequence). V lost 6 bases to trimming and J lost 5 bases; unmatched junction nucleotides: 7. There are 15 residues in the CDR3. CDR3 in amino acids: CASSGGTGGCYGYTF. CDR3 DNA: TGTGCCAGCAGCGGAGGGACAGGGGGCTGTTATGGCTACACCTTC.

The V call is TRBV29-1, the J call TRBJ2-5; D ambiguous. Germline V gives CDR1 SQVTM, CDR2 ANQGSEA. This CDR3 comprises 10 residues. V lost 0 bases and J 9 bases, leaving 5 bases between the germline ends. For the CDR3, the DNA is TGCAGCGTTGAAGATCAGGCCCAGTACTTC. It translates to CSVEDQAQYF.

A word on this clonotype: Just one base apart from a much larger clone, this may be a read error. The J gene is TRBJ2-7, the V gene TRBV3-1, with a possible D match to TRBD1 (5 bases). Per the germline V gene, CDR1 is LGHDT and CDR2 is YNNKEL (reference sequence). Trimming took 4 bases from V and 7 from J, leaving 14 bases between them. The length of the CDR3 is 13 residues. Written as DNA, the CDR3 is TGTGCCAGCAGCCGAAGGGGTCTCGGTGAGCAGTACTTC. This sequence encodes CASSRRGLGEQYF.